One sample yielded the 10 T cell receptor beta chains listed below, sequenced in a study of T-cell memory formation after mild COVID-19. Using its own MiXCR run on the 5' RACE reads, TCRdb lists one record per CDR3 protein. The sample records under 300,000 distinct CDR3 sequences, about 17% being singletons. Specimen: PBMCs or a T cell subset sorted from them (not recorded which). These receptors all come from a man aged 18 to 29 who had mild COVID-19 (a few samples of this study predate the infection). Cell type and time point are not known.

The chain couples TRBV20-1 to TRBJ2-7; 10 nucleotides agree with TRBD1. Per the germline V gene, CDR1 is DFQATT and CDR2 is SNEGSKA (reference sequence). The CDR3 has 14 residues. J gave up 6 bases and V 5 bases, and 10 bases lay outside the gene matches. The CDR3 nucleotides are TGCAGTGCTGGGGCCCTGACAGGGGGCCGCGAGCAGTACTTC. This codes for CSAGALTGGREQYF.

The chain combines TRBV5-1 with TRBJ2-5; 11 nucleotides match TRBD2. The junction had 6 bases not matched to a gene; V was cut back by 0 bases and J by 5 bases. Germline V gene sequence: CDR1 SGHRS, CDR2 YFSETQ. CDR3 length equals 16 residues. The CDR3 sequence: CASSLESSGGYETQYF. As DNA, the CDR3 is TGCGCCAGCAGCTTGGAGTCTAGCGGGGGGTATGAGACCCAGTACTTC.

The J gene is TRBJ2-2, the V gene TRBV4-3, with D perhaps TRBD1 or TRBD2 (6 bases each). Germline CDR1 LGHNA, CDR2 YSLEER. The CDR3 has 17 residues. V dropped 0 bases and J dropped 3 bases, with 14 bases sitting between them. The CDR3 coding sequence is TGCGCCAGCAGCCAAGATCCCGGGGGCTTGGACACCGGGGAGCTGTTTTTT. Protein: CASSQDPGGLDTGELFF.

This clonotype was counted only a few times. This chain connects TRBV6-1 to TRBJ1-5; D ambiguous. From germline, CDR1 is MNHNS and CDR2 SASEGT. V was shortened by 1 base and J by 7 bases, with 11 bases between the two germline ends. The CDR3 totals 14 residues. The CDR3 loop reads CASSEGARAQPQHF. The CDR3 DNA is TGTGCCAGCAGTGAAGGGGCGAGGGCCCAGCCCCAGCATTTT.

This clonotype was counted between two and nine times. The chain joins TRBV28 to TRBJ2-7, with a possible D match to TRBD2 (5 bases). The V end lost 3 bases, the J end lost 6 bases, and 15 bases lay between the germline ends. The CDR3 contains 14 residues. Looked up from germline, CDR1 is MDHEN and CDR2 is SYDVKM. The CDR3 DNA follows: TGTGCCAGCAGTTTCGGAGCGTCCGGGGTCGAGCAGTACGTC. The encoded protein is CASSFGASGVEQYV.

This clonotype occurred a few times. The chain joins TRBV6-5 to TRBJ1-6; D is undetermined. V gave up 5 bases and J gave up 9 bases, with 14 bases separating them. Germline V gene sequence: CDR1 MNHEY, CDR2 SVGAGI. This CDR3 region has 14 residues. The CDR3 here is CASSPTKWSSPLHF. The CDR3 nucleotides are TGTGCCAGCAGTCCTACCAAATGGAGTTCACCCCTCCACTTT.

The rearrangement joins TRBV29-1 to TRBJ1-1; the match to TRBD1 covers 10 bases. The CDR3 totals 13 residues. In germline, CDR1 is SQVTM, CDR2 ANQGSEA. Trimming at V came to 4 bases and at J to 1 base, leaving 0 bases not matched to a gene. The CDR3 region has the DNA TGCAGCGTTGGGGACAGGGGGAACACTGAAGCTTTCTTT. Amino acids: CSVGDRGNTEAFF.

This clonotype turned up a few times. This chain connects TRBV5-4 to TRBJ1-2, with D unclear. CDR1 is SGHNT, CDR2 YYREEE, per germline (reference sequence). V shed 4 bases and J shed 7 bases, with 11 bases lying between them. The CDR3 contains 12 residues. This CDR3 reads CASSLQRSGYTF. CDR3 bases: TGTGCCAGCAGCCTTCAGCGTAGTGGCTACACCTTC.

The chain joins TRBV20-1 to TRBJ2-7; no reliable D call. This CDR3 comprises 13 residues. CDR1 and CDR2 (germline): DFQATT, SNEGSKA (reference sequence). V lost 5 bases and J 0 bases, leaving 11 bases between the germline ends. This chain's CDR3 is CSARVPYSYEQYF. The CDR3 coding sequence is TGCAGTGCTCGGGTCCCTTACTCCTACGAGCAGTACTTC.

The chain is built from TRBV20-1 and TRBJ2-7; a weak D match, TRBD1 (5 bases). V gave up 4 bases and J gave up 2 bases, with 12 bases separating them. Germline values: CDR1 DFQATT, CDR2 SNEGSKA (reference sequence). The CDR3 is 13 amino acids. The CDR3 reads CSANRQSTYEQYV. For the CDR3, the DNA is TGCAGTGCTAATCGACAGTCTACCTACGAGCAGTACGTC.